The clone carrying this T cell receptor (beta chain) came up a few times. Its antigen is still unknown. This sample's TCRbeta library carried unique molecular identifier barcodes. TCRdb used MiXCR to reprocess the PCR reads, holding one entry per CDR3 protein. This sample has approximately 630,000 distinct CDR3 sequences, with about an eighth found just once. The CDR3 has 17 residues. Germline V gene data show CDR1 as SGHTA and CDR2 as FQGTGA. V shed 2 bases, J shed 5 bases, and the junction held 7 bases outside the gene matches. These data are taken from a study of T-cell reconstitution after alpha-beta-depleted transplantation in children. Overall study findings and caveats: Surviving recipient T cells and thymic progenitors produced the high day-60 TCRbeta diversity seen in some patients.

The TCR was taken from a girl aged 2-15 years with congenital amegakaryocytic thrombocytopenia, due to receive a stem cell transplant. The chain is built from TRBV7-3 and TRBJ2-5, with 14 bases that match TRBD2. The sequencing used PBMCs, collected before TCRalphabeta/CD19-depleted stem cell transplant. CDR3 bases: TGTGCCAGCAGCTTACCGACTAGCGGGAGGGCCGTGGAGACCCAGTACTTC. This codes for CASSLPTSGRAVETQYF.